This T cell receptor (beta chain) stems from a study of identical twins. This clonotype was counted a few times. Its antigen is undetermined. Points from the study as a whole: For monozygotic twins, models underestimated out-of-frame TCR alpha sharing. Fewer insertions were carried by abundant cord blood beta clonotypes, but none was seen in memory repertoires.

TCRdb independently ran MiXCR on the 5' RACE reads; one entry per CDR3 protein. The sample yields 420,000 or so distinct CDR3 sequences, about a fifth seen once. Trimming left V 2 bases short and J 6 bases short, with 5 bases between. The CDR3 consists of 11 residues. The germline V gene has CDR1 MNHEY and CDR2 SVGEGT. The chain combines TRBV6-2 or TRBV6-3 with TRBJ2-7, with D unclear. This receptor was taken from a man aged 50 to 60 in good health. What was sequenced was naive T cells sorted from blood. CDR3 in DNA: TGTGCCAGCAGTTACGGGATCGAGCAGTACTTC. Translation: CASSYGIEQYF.